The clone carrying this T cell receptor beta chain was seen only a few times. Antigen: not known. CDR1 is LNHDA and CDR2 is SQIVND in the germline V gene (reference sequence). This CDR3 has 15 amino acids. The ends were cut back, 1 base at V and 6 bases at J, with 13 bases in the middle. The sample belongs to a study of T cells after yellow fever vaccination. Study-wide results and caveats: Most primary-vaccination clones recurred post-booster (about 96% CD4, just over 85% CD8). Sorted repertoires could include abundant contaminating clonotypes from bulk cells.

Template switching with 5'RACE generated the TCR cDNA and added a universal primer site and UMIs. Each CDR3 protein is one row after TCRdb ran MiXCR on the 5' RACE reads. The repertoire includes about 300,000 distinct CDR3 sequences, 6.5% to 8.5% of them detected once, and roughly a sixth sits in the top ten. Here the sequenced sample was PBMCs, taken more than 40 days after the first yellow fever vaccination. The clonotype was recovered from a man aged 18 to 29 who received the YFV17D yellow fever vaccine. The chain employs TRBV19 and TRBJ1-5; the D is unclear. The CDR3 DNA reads TGTGCCAGTAGTATAGGGCCGACACCTGGTCAGCCCCAGCATTTT. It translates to CASSIGPTPGQPQHF.